Each of the 2 T cell receptor beta chains below was sequenced from the same sample in a study of identical twins. TCRdb re-derived calls from the 5' RACE reads in MiXCR, one entry per CDR3 protein. Found here are fewer than 900,000 distinct CDR3 sequences, approximately 22% of them singletons; the top ten hold roughly 4%. These sequences were also reported in another study, on T cells expressing NK-cell markers.

The sequencing sample was made of PBMCs. All receptors come from a woman under 30 in good health.

The chain is built from TRBV6-1 and TRBJ1-4; D is uncertain. Germline V CDR1 and CDR2: MNHNS, SASEGT. Trimming removed 6 bases from V and 6 bases from J, with 14 bases in between. The CDR3 extends over 14 amino acids. The CDR3 loop reads CASSLTQTDEKLFF. The CDR3 DNA reads as TGTGCCAGCAGCCTCACACAGACCGATGAAAAACTGTTTTTT.

This rearrangement joins TRBV20-1 to TRBJ2-7; a possible D gene is TRBD2 (5 bases). The germline V and J ends were trimmed by 6 bases and 4 bases, with 16 bases remaining between them. Germline-derived CDR1 and CDR2 are DFQATT and SNEGSKA (reference sequence). This CDR3 comprises 13 residues. The CDR3 loop reads CSAPSGGVYEQYF. As DNA, the CDR3 is TGCAGTGCACCGAGCGGTGGGGTTTACGAGCAGTACTTC.